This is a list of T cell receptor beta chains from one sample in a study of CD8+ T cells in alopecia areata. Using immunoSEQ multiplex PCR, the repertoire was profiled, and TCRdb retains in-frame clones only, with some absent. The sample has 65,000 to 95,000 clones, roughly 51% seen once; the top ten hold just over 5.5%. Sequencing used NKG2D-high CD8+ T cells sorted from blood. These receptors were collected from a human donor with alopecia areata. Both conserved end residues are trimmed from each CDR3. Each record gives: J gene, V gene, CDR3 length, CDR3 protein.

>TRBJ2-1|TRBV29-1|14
SGFSGGTISYNEQF
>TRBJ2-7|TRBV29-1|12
SVLGGSGAHEQY
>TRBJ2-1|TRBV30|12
AWSVVGGQDEQF
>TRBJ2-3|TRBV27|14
ASSPLPGGGEDTQY
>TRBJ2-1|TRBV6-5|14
ASSYSLAGEGNEQF
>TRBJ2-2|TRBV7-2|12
ASSLGLLTGELF
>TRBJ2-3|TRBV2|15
ASSGLAGASSTDTQY
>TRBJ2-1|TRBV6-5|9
ASTDGNEQF
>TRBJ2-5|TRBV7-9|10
ASSSQGETQY
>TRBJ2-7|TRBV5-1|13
ASSLTGGIPYEQY
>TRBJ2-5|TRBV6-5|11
ASRSRLQETQY
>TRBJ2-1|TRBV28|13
ASSPPRVSSNEQF
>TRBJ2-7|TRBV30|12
AWSAASGVYEQY
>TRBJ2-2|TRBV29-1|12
SVSGLAGTGELF
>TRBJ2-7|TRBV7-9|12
ASSLRDRTYEQY
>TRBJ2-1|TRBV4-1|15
ASSQSASGLAEGEQF
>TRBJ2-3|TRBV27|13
ASSLAGGRSDTQY
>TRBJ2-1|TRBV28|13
ASSFGTGVYNEQF
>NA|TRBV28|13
ASSSRDVRAYEQY
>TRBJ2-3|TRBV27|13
ASSLFGGGTDTQY
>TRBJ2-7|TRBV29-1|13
SGSGTGALTDEQY
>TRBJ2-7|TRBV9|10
ASSGDGYEQY
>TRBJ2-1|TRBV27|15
ASSLQAGPLSYNEQF
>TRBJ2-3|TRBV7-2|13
ASSLLTSSTDTQY
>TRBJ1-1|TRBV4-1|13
ASSQEPGLNTEAF
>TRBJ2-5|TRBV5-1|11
ASSHDSGETQY
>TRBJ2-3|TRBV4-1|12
ASSQGSGTDTQY
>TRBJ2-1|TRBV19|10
ASSIPPDEQF
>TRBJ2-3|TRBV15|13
ATSRPGLSTDTQY
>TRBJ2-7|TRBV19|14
ASSGGAPESSYEQY
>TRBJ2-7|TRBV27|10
ASSFGTGEQY
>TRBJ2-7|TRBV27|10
ASSLSTGEQY
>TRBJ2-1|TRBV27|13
ASSPASGGADEQF
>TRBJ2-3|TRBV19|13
ASSIVFPSTDTQY
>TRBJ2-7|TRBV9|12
ASSPGTSGYEQY
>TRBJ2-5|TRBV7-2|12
ASSLEGAEETQY
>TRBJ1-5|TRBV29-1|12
SVLSEDSNQPQH
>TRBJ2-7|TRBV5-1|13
ASSYDRGRGYEQY
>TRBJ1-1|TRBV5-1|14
ASSLVSTSEDTEAF
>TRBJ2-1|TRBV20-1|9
SASREYEQF
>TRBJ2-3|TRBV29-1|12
SVDGTDTPDTQY
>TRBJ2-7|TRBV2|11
ASLGGLTYEQY
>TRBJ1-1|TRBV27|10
ASSQGDTEAF
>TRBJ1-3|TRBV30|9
AWLARNTIY
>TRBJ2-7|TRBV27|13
ASSSPGLLRYEQY
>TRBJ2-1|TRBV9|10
ASNDPAGEQF
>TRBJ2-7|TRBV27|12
ASSLLGGSYEQY
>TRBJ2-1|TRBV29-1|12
SVEGLPGLAEQF
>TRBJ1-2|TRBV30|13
APVALGSSNYGYT
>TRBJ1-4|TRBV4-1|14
ASSPAVRGMDEKLF